The 17 T cell receptor beta chains below all came from one sample that was sequenced in a study of blood T cell repertoires in COVID-19. Sequenced by immunoSEQ multiplex PCR; TCRdb stores in-frame clones only, minus some. The sample has about 180,000 clones, approximately 80% seen once. Material: PBMCs or T cells enriched from blood (not recorded which). The receptors stem from a man in his sixties who had been exposed to COVID-19.

V and J are TRBV25-1 and TRBJ1-2; 10 bases align to TRBD1. CDR3 length equals 17 residues. The germline CDR1 and CDR2 sequences are MGHDK and SYGVNS. The junction had 16 bases not matched to a gene; V was cut back by 4 bases and J by 8 bases. CDR3 residues: CASSGRQGAPSMFGYTF. DNA of the CDR3: TGTGCCAGCAGTGGACGACAGGGGGCCCCTTCTATGTTCGGCTACACCTTC.

The gene calls are TRBV6-5 and TRBJ1-4; 9 nucleotides line up with TRBD1. V lost 4 bases and J lost 11; bases outside the gene matches: 14. The CDR3 consists of 16 residues. CDR1 and CDR2 (germline): MNHEY, SVGAGI. For the CDR3, the DNA is TGTGCCAGCAGTTCCTCCGGGACAGGGAGTTTCAAGAAACTGTTTTTT. It encodes CASSSSGTGSFKKLFF.

V gene TRBV30 combines with J gene TRBJ2-6; D is tentatively TRBD1 or TRBD2 (6 bases each). The V end was cut by 5 bases, the J end by 0 bases, with 23 bases between. This CDR3 contains 19 residues. The V gene's germline CDR1 is GTSNPN and CDR2 SVGIG (reference sequence). As DNA, the CDR3 is TGTGCCTGGGGGGGGACAAGGGGAAACTTTATCTCTGGGGCCAACGTCCTGACTTTC. It codes for CAWGGTRGNFISGANVLTF.

The V gene is TRBV20-1, the J gene TRBJ2-1; a possible D gene is TRBD2 (6 bases). The V gene lost 3 bases and the J gene lost 7 bases, with 10 bases spanning the gap. This CDR3 spans 12 amino acids. Germline V gene lookup returns CDR1 DFQATT and CDR2 SNEGSKA (reference sequence). In DNA form, the CDR3 reads TGCAGTGCTAGTATCAGCGGGAATGAGCAGTTCTTC. It codes for CSASISGNEQFF.

Here the CDR3 DNA reads TGTGCCAGCGGCCTGGACAAATATGGCTACACCTTC. Its translation is CASGLDKYGYTF. The chain uses TRBV2 and TRBJ1-2, with D possibly being TRBD1 (5 bases). The V gene lost 8 bases and the J gene lost 5 bases, with 12 bases spanning the gap. CDR1 is SNHLY, CDR2 FYNNEI, per germline. CDR3 size: 12 residues.

The chain is built from TRBV28 and TRBJ2-1; a possible D gene is TRBD1 (6 bases). CDR1 and CDR2 from the germline V gene are MDHEN and SYDVKM. V lost 8 bases to trimming and J lost 5 bases, with 16 bases between them. The CDR3 has 14 residues. The CDR3 DNA follows: TGTGCCAGCCAACAGGGTCGAAAAGACAATGAGCAGTTCTTC. This codes for CASQQGRKDNEQFF.

The chain joins TRBV12-3 or TRBV12-4 to TRBJ1-1; possibly TRBD1 for D (5 bases). The CDR3 contains 13 residues. The V end lost 10 bases, the J end lost 0 bases, and 12 bases lay between the germline ends. CDR3 protein: CAKIRAMNTEAFF. CDR3 in DNA: TGTGCCAAAATCAGGGCCATGAACACTGAAGCTTTCTTT.

The chain recombines TRBV6-5 with TRBJ1-2; 10 bases are shared with TRBD1. The CDR3 totals 14 residues. Trimming removed 2 bases from V and 4 bases from J; junction bases left unmatched: 1. Germline V gene lookup returns CDR1 MNHEY and CDR2 SVGAGI. The CDR3 reads CASSYDRGLYGYTF. The CDR3, as DNA: TGTGCCAGCAGTTACGACAGGGGGCTCTATGGCTACACCTTC.

In its sample, this clone was seen once. The chain recombines TRBV27 with TRBJ2-6; 7 bases line up with TRBD1. Germline V gives CDR1 MNHEY, CDR2 SMNVEV (reference sequence). With V trimmed by 2 bases and J by 2 bases, 6 bases remained unmatched. The CDR3 is 17 residues long. The CDR3 is CASSLGTGVAGANVLTF. DNA for the CDR3: TGTGCCAGCAGTTTAGGCACAGGGGTAGCTGGGGCCAACGTCCTGACTTTC.

This chain's CDR3 is CAISLTHRVYGTEAFF. The CDR3 coding sequence is TGTGCCATCAGTCTCACCCACAGGGTCTATGGCACTGAAGCTTTCTTT. This sequence joins TRBV10-3 and TRBJ1-1, with a tentative D call TRBD1 (6 bases). The CDR3 totals 16 residues. Germline assignment: CDR1 ENHRY and CDR2 SYGVKD. V shed 5 bases and J shed 4 bases, with 20 bases lying between them.

Only one count was recorded for this clone. V and J are TRBV28 and TRBJ2-2, with 8 bases identical to TRBD1. Germline V gives CDR1 MDHEN, CDR2 SYDVKM. Unmatched junction bases numbered 8, after V lost 3 bases and J lost 2 bases. The CDR3 contains 17 residues. For the CDR3, the DNA is TGTGCCAGCAGTTTGGGATCCGGGACAGGTAACACCGGGGAGCTGTTTTTT. Amino acid sequence: CASSLGSGTGNTGELFF.

CDR3 sequence (DNA): TGTGCCTCTAAACGTTCGCGGGGGGAAAAACTGTTTTTT. It translates to CASKRSRGEKLFF. This sequence joins TRBV19 and TRBJ1-4; a possible D gene is TRBD1 (5 bases). Germline V lookup: CDR1 LNHDA, CDR2 SQIVND (reference sequence). V was pared by 11 bases and J by 8 bases, with 18 bases between. The length of the CDR3 is 13 residues. Based on the CDR3 plus reference TRBV19 and TRBJ1-4, the full variable domain is DGGITQSPKYLFRKEGQNVTLSCEQNLNHDAMYWYRQDPGQGLRLIYYSQIVNDFQKGDIAEGYSVSREKKESFPLTVTSAQKNPTAFYLCASKRSRGEKLFFGSGTQLSVL.

The chain has TRBV6-1 and TRBJ2-7, with TRBD1 matching 9 bases. The CDR3 is 14 amino acids. The trim removed 3 bases at V and 5 bases at J, leaving 5 bases unmatched. Germline V CDR1 and CDR2: MNHNS, SASEGT. The CDR3 loop reads CASSDGDRVHEQYF. As DNA, the CDR3 is TGTGCCAGCAGTGACGGGGACAGGGTCCACGAGCAGTACTTC.

The chain has TRBV9 and TRBJ2-3; TRBD2 matches at 10 bases. Germline loops: CDR1 SGDLS, CDR2 YYNGEE. The CDR3 consists of 20 residues. J lost 1 base, V lost 1 base, and 15 bases had no gene match. CDR3 region: CASSVMSGRGGVGGTDTQYF. DNA of the CDR3: TGTGCCAGCAGCGTAATGAGCGGGAGGGGCGGGGTAGGAGGCACAGATACGCAGTATTTT.

The J gene is TRBJ2-7, the V gene TRBV12-3 or TRBV12-4; TRBD2 matches 7 bases. V dropped 0 bases and J dropped 9; count of bases not matched to a gene: 5. The length of the CDR3 is 13 residues. CDR3 sequence reads: CASSLAGGPAQYF. Here the CDR3 DNA reads TGTGCCAGCAGTTTAGCGGGAGGGCCGGCGCAGTACTTC.

This rearrangement joins TRBV19 to TRBJ1-1, with a tentative D call TRBD1 (5 bases). Germline loops: CDR1 LNHDA, CDR2 SQIVND (reference sequence). The CDR3 loop spans 15 amino acids. The V end lost 5 bases, the J end lost 4 bases, and 17 bases lay between the germline ends. The DNA for the CDR3 is TGTGCCAGTAGTCCCCCGGGGATCGGGGGCACTGAAGCTTTCTTT. Translation gives CASSPPGIGGTEAFF.

V is TRBV28 and J is TRBJ2-7; TRBD2 matches at 16 bases. Germline trimming cut 6 bases from V and 3 bases from J; bases unmatched to any gene: 8. The CDR3 is made up of 17 amino acids. CDR1 is MDHEN, CDR2 SYDVKM, per germline. This chain's CDR3 is CASSSPGLAGGHYEQYF. The CDR3 nucleotides are TGTGCCAGCAGCTCACCGGGACTAGCGGGAGGGCACTACGAGCAGTACTTC.